The rows below give T cell receptor beta chains drawn from one sample of a study of blood T cell repertoires in COVID-19. Assay used: immunoSEQ multiplex PCR; TCRdb lists only in-frame clones, some missing. This sample has 200,000 to 300,000 clones, with 82% found just once. The sample taken for sequencing was peripheral blood. Source of these receptors: a woman in her 70s with acute or convalescent COVID-19. The CDR3 runs from the conserved cysteine through the conserved F or W. Fields, in order: clone size, J gene, D gene, V gene, CDR3 DNA, CDR3 protein. D genes are given only for firm matches. The size entry is marked missing in some rows and otherwise reads once, few, many or a size class.

few	TRBJ2-1	TRBD2	TRBV5-1	TGCGCCAGCAGTTTTAACAGCGGGGGGCTCAATGAGCAGTTCTTC	CASSFNSGGLNEQFF
once	TRBJ1-3	.	TRBV3-1/TRBV3-2	TGTGCCAGCAGCCACATCGACCGACTCTCTGGAAACACCATATATTTT	CASSHIDRLSGNTIYF
few	TRBJ1-2	TRBD1	TRBV10-2	TGCGCCAGCAGCGACACAGGGGAAATCTATGGCTACACCTTC	CASSDTGEIYGYTF
.	TRBJ2-6	.	TRBV24-1	TGTGCCACCAGTGATGCGGATCGCTCTGGGGCCAACGTCCTGACTTTC	CATSDADRSGANVLTF
.	TRBJ2-3	TRBD1	TRBV27	TGTGCCAGCAGCCGAAAGGGACAGCCTTGGATCACACACACAGATACGCAGTATTTT	CASSRKGQPWITHTDTQYF
.	TRBJ2-3	TRBD2	TRBV24-1	TGTGCCACCAGTGATCCCCGCGCGGGAGGTACGCAGTATTTT	CATSDPRAGGTQYF
few	TRBJ1-2	.	TRBV3-1/TRBV3-2	TGTGCCAGCAGCTCCAGACAGGATCTTCGTCCTGGCTACACCTTC	CASSSRQDLRPGYTF
.	TRBJ1-5	.	TRBV12-2	TGTGCAAGTCGCCCCCCTCTTGGGGCAGGGGGTGGCAATCAGCCCCAGCATTTT	CASRPPLGAGGGNQPQHF
.	TRBJ1-2	TRBD1	TRBV4-3	TGCGCCAGCAGCTATGCGACAGGGGGCCTTAACTATGGCTACACCTTC	CASSYATGGLNYGYTF
.	TRBJ2-7	.	TRBV5-6	TGTGCCAGCAGCCCCGACAGGAGGCTCTACGAGCAGTACTTC	CASSPDRRLYEQYF
.	TRBJ1-2	.	TRBV27	TGTGCCAGCAGTTCCAGGGCCTCCTATGGCTACACCTTC	CASSSRASYGYTF
.	TRBJ1-2	.	TRBV4-3	TGCGCCAGCAGCCAAGATGTAGGGAGCTATGGCTACACCTTC	CASSQDVGSYGYTF
.	TRBJ1-2	.	TRBV29-1	TGCAGCGTTGGCGGGTCGGGCTATGGCTACACCTTC	CSVGGSGYGYTF
.	TRBJ2-7	.	TRBV30	TGTGCCTGGGCCGGGACACCCTACGAGCAGTACTTC	CAWAGTPYEQYF